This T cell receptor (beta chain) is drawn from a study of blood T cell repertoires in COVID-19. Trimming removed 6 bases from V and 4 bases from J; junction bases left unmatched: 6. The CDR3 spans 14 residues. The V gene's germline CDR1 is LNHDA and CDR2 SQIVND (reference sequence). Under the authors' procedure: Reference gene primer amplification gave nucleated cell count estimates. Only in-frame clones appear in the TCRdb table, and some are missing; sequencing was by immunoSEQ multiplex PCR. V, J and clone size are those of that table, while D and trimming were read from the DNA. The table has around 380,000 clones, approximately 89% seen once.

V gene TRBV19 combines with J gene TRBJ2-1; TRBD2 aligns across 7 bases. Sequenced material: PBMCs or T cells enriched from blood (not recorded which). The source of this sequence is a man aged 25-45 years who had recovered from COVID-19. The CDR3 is CASRAGTTYNEQFF. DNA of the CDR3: TGTGCCAGTAGGGCCGGGACTACTTACAATGAGCAGTTCTTC.